This T cell receptor beta chain was found in a study of shared clonotypes between healthy human individuals. Study results and caveats: Sharing across four donors was seen in approximately 5.2% of naive CD4 clonotypes. Among the subsets, naive ones generally showed larger estimated richness than memory ones.

Of note for this clone: Its antigen is unidentified.

The CDR3 is 11 residues long. V shed 0 bases and J shed 7 bases, with 4 bases lying between them. The germline gives CDR1 SGHRS, CDR2 YFSETQ. Measured with immunoSEQ multiplex PCR; TCRdb has only the in-frame clones, and not every one. The sample carries more than 2 million clones, 90% to 95% recorded once. This sequence joins TRBV5-1 and TRBJ1-1; no definite D call. The sequence derives from a man younger than 30 in good health. Sample: naive CD4+ T cells sorted from blood. As to subset: CD45RA+ positively selected. The CDR3 nucleotides read TGCGCCAGCAGCTTGGGTTATGAAGCTTTCTTT. It is translated as CASSLGYEAFF.